The rows below give T cell receptor beta chains drawn from one sample of a study of shared clonotypes between healthy human individuals. Assay used: immunoSEQ multiplex PCR; TCRdb lists only in-frame clones, some missing. The data contain 2.3 million or so clones, roughly 93% of them singletons. The sequencing sample was made of naive CD4+ T cells from PBMCs. The receptors shown here come from a man aged 18 to 29 in good health. Some clones in this sample may be carry-over from other donors' samples. Each CDR3 is given with its conserved first and last residue. A D gene is named only where the DNA matches it firmly. Clone size is stated in some rows and not others, as once, few, many or a class when expanded.

.	TRBV6-1	TRBJ2-2	.	TGTGCCAGCAGTGGTTTAGGGGGAACCGGGGAGCTGTTTTTT	CASSGLGGTGELFF
.	TRBV6-5	TRBJ2-3	.	TGTGCCAGCAGTTACATGAGGGGGACAGATACGCAGTATTTT	CASSYMRGTDTQYF
.	TRBV5-1	TRBJ2-1	.	TGCGCCAGCAGCTTATTAGTCGGCGGGTCCTACAATGAGCAGTTCTTC	CASSLLVGGSYNEQFF
.	TRBV7-2	TRBJ2-7	.	TGTGCCAGCAGTTCCGTACAGGGAAGGGGGGAGCAGTACTTC	CASSSVQGRGEQYF
TRBD1	TRBV2	TRBJ1-6	.	TGTGCCAGCAGGGGGAACAGGGGGGATAATTCACCCCTCCACTTT	CASRGNRGDNSPLHF
TRBD1	TRBV29-1	TRBJ2-3	.	TGCAGCGTTGGTTCCCGGACAGGGCTCACAGATACGCAGTATTTT	CSVGSRTGLTDTQYF
.	TRBV27	TRBJ2-7	.	TGTGCCAGCAGTTTAAAGGGGTATGATGAGTGGGGGCAGTACTTC	CASSLKGYDEWGQYF
TRBD2	TRBV28	TRBJ2-1	.	TGTGCCAGCAGTTCCGGGACTAGCTACAATGAGCAGTTCTTC	CASSSGTSYNEQFF
.	TRBV30	TRBJ2-1	.	TGTGCCTGGACTTTGGACTCCTACAATGAGCAGTTCTTC	CAWTLDSYNEQFF
.	TRBV5-1	TRBJ1-1	.	TGCGCCAGCAGTTTGGTAGGCTCCACCACTGAAGCTTTCTTT	CASSLVGSTTEAFF
TRBD1	TRBV2	TRBJ1-4	.	TGTGCCAGCACCCCGGGACAGAGGAATGAAAAACTGTTTTTT	CASTPGQRNEKLFF
.	TRBV29-1	TRBJ1-2	.	TGCAGCGTTGGTTTGAGTACAAACTATGGCTACACCTTC	CSVGLSTNYGYTF
TRBD1	TRBV15	TRBJ2-7	.	TGTGCCACCAGCAGTCGACAGGGAATCTCCTACGAGCAGTACTTC	CATSSRQGISYEQYF
.	TRBV19	TRBJ2-1	.	TGTGCCAGTAGTATCGCCGGGAGACCCTCCTACAATGAGCAGTTCTTC	CASSIAGRPSYNEQFF
TRBD1	TRBV29-1	TRBJ1-2	once	TGCAGCGGGAGACAGGGGCGATATGGCTACACCTTC	CSGRQGRYGYTF
TRBD1	TRBV7-3	TRBJ1-1	.	TGTGCCAGCAGCTTCGGCAGGGGGTCCATGAACACTGAAGCTTTCTTT	CASSFGRGSMNTEAFF
.	TRBV6-6	TRBJ2-5	.	TGTGCCAGCAACAGGCCTGCAGAGACCCAGTACTTC	CASNRPAETQYF
.	TRBV6-6	TRBJ1-4	.	TGTGCCGTGAAACGGACTGCGGCTGAAAAACTGTTTTTT	CAVKRTAAEKLFF
.	TRBV2	TRBJ2-3	.	TGTGCCAGCAGCCCAGACCTTAGGTTCACAGATACGCAGTATTTT	CASSPDLRFTDTQYF
TRBD1	TRBV5-8	TRBJ1-1	.	TGTGCCAGCAGCCCCCACGGGGGGGCAGGGGGGAACACTGAAGCTTTCTTT	CASSPHGGAGGNTEAFF
.	TRBV28	TRBJ1-5	.	TGTGCCAGCAGTTCCTTAAATCAGCCCCAGCATTTT	CASSSLNQPQHF
TRBD1	TRBV5-1	TRBJ2-5	.	TGCGCCAGCAGCCCCGGGACAGGCGGAGAGACCCAGTACTTC	CASSPGTGGETQYF
.	TRBV6-6	TRBJ1-1	few	TGTGCCAGCAGACGAGGGAACACTGAAGCTTTCTTT	CASRRGNTEAFF
.	TRBV28	TRBJ2-5	once	TGTGCCAGCAGTTTAATTCAAGAGACCCAGTACTTC	CASSLIQETQYF
.	TRBV7-2	TRBJ2-3	.	TGTGCCAGCAGCTTAGTTTCAGATACGCAGTATTTT	CASSLVSDTQYF
.	TRBV15	TRBJ2-7	.	TGTGCCACCAGCAGACCGGGAGTCTCCTACGAGCAGTACTTC	CATSRPGVSYEQYF
.	TRBV5-1	TRBJ2-5	.	TGCGCCAGCAGCCCCTCGTGGTCCTGGAAAGTGGAGACCCAGTACTTC	CASSPSWSWKVETQYF
TRBD1	TRBV7-2	TRBJ1-3	.	TGTGCCAGCAGCCTGAACAGGGGATGGTTGACTGGAAACACCATATATTTT	CASSLNRGWLTGNTIYF
TRBD2	TRBV5-1	TRBJ2-1	.	TGCGCCAGCAGCTTGCCCTTGACTAGCGGGAGTCGATCCTACAATGAGCAGTTCTTC	CASSLPLTSGSRSYNEQFF
.	TRBV9	TRBJ2-3	.	TGTGCCAGCAGCGAAGGGCAGACGCAGTATTTT	CASSEGQTQYF
.	TRBV30	TRBJ2-1	.	TGTGCCTGGAGTCGCACTAGCTACAATGAGCAGTTCTTC	CAWSRTSYNEQFF
TRBD1	TRBV18	TRBJ2-7	.	TGTGCCAGCTCACCAGACAGGGCACCCTACGAGCAGTACTTC	CASSPDRAPYEQYF
TRBD2	TRBV30	TRBJ2-1	.	TGTGCCTGGAGTGAGTGGGAGGGCCTTGACAATGAGCAGTTCTTC	CAWSEWEGLDNEQFF
TRBD1	TRBV27	TRBJ2-1	.	TGTGCCAGCAGTTTATCGTACTTTCCGGGACAGGGGGGGAATGAGCAGTTCTTC	CASSLSYFPGQGGNEQFF
.	TRBV7-2	TRBJ2-7	.	TGTGCCAGCAGCTACGTCCGGTCTTCCTACGAGCAGTACTTC	CASSYVRSSYEQYF
.	TRBV2	TRBJ2-5	.	TGTGCCAGCAGTGTCCCACCGACCCAGTACTTC	CASSVPPTQYF
.	TRBV7-3	TRBJ2-2	.	TGTGCCAGCAGCGGTGGACTAACAAACACCGGGGAGCTGTTTTTT	CASSGGLTNTGELFF
.	TRBV7-6	TRBJ2-2	.	TGTGCCAGCAGCTTAGTCCACCGAAACACCGGGGAGCTGTTTTTT	CASSLVHRNTGELFF
TRBD1	TRBV25-1	TRBJ2-2	.	TGTGCCAGCACCTTCGACAGGGGAAGCACCGGGGAGCTGTTTTTT	CASTFDRGSTGELFF
.	TRBV28	TRBJ1-2	.	TGTGCCAGCAGTTTATTATCCGGGCTGGGAGGCTACACCTTC	CASSLLSGLGGYTF
.	TRBV6-1	TRBJ1-3	.	TGTGCCAGCAGGGAAAAGGGGGGCGTCTCTGGAAACACCATATATTTT	CASREKGGVSGNTIYF
TRBD2	TRBV6-4	TRBJ2-5	.	TGTGCCAGCAGTGACTCTGTGGTGTCTAGCGGGAGTTGGCAAGAGACCCAGTACTTC	CASSDSVVSSGSWQETQYF